This T cell receptor beta chain stems from a study of CD8 T cells in ankylosing spondylitis. Quantitative 5'-RACE with molecular barcodes generated TCR beta libraries. TCRdb reanalysed the 5' RACE reads using MiXCR and keeps one entry per CDR3 protein. The data show around 540,000 distinct CDR3 sequences, about 13% seen once. General study findings and limits: Reactive arthritis synovial fluid and blood were previously reported to contain some motif variants. Reportedly, matched ankylosing spondylitis synovial fluid was significantly enriched for disease-linked clones. Among TCR beta sequences, a motif of eight highly homologous variants appeared characteristic of ankylosing spondylitis blood.

This CDR3 region has 15 residues. V was shortened by 4 bases and J by 4 bases, with 16 bases between the two germline ends. Germline V gene lookup returns CDR1 SGHVS and CDR2 FQNEAQ. As regards this clonotype: Antigen specificity is unknown.

Sequencing was performed on blood, either unsorted or a sorted T cell fraction (not recorded which). This chain joins TRBV7-8 and TRBJ1-1, with unresolved D. This sequence originates from a male donor with ankylosing spondylitis. The CDR3 nucleotides are TGTGCCAGCAGCTCCCTCACCCTGGGAGGCACTGAAGCTTTCTTT. Its translation: CASSSLTLGGTEAFF.